The clone carrying this TCR beta chain was observed a handful of times. This entry is derived from a study of blood T cells in healthy people across ages. It was with a sample-barcoded 5' primer and a J-beta primer mix that a second PCR of roughly 7 to 11 cycles was run. Each CDR3 protein gets one entry after TCRdb re-called the 5' RACE reads with MiXCR. Among hundreds of thousands of distinct CDR3 sequences listed, under 55% were seen once. The CDR3 covers 15 residues. V was pared by 5 bases and J by 2 bases, with 13 bases between. In germline, CDR1 is SEHNR, CDR2 FQNEAQ (reference sequence). There were healthy Caucasian individuals from Russia, aged roughly 6 to 90, serving as donors.

The rearrangement uses TRBV7-9 and TRBJ2-1; D ambiguous. The clonotype comes from a man between 60 and 70 years old in good health. The specimen sequenced was blood. In DNA form, the CDR3 reads TGTGCCAGCAGCCGAGCCGATGGTGCCTACAATGAGCAGTTCTTC. Translating it yields CASSRADGAYNEQFF.